This T cell receptor beta chain was found in a study of blood T cell repertoires in COVID-19. About the study: Some COVID-19 samples were acute and others convalescent; all came from the United States, Italy and Spain. Sources were T cells, B-cell-depleted T cells, or PBMCs; the material itself was cDNA or gDNA.

How the authors handled the data: Nucleated cell counts were estimated from reference gene primer amplification. Some clones are missing from TCRdb's copy, which holds only in-frame ones; the method was immunoSEQ multiplex PCR. V and J calls and clone size follow that table, whereas D and trimming were derived from the DNA. The sample lists 200,000 to 250,000 clones; approximately 87% were seen once. The germline V gene has CDR1 SEHNR and CDR2 FQNEAQ (reference sequence). With 0 bases removed from V and 4 bases from J, the gap between germline ends came to 6 bases. The CDR3 consists of 13 residues. The chain carries TRBV7-9 and TRBJ1-2; no reliable D call. Material for sequencing was peripheral blood. This TCR derives from a man between 60 and 75 years old with acute or convalescent COVID-19. The DNA for the CDR3 is TGTGCCAGCAGCTTAGCCGGGGTCTATGGCTACACCTTC. It yields the protein CASSLAGVYGYTF.